Following are 10 T cell receptor beta chains from one sample sequenced in a study of identical twins. MiXCR was run by TCRdb on the 5' RACE reads, yielding one entry per CDR3 protein. The table records approximately 230,000 distinct CDR3 sequences, around 6.5% of them present only once. This sample was also put to use in a study of T cells expressing NK-cell markers.

Sequences were obtained from CD8+ T cells sorted from blood. These TCRs come from a woman between 18 and 29 years old in good health.

This clonotype has ten or more counts. V and J are TRBV12-3 or TRBV12-4 and TRBJ2-2, with 11 bases that match TRBD2. With V trimmed by 6 bases and J by 5 bases, 11 bases remained unmatched. The CDR3 is made up of 17 amino acids. The CDR3 DNA is TGTGCCAGCAGGGATACTAGCGGGAGAAGTGGGACCGGGGAGCTGTTTTTT. This translates into CASRDTSGRSGTGELFF.

This clonotype was detected only a few times. The rearrangement links TRBV7-9 to TRBJ2-3; 10 positions match TRBD2. Germline assignment: CDR1 SEHNR and CDR2 FQNEAQ (reference sequence). CDR3 length: 16 residues. The J segment lost 7 bases and the V segment lost 5 bases, leaving 12 bases of the junction unmatched. As DNA, the CDR3 is TGTGCCAGCAGCCATATAACTAGCGGGACAGCTTATACGCAGTATTTT. It specifies CASSHITSGTAYTQYF.

This clonotype was found many times. The V gene is TRBV12-3 or TRBV12-4, the J gene TRBJ2-3; D not certain. The ends were cut back, 1 base at V and 4 bases at J, with 15 bases in the middle. The CDR3 extends over 16 amino acids. The CDR3 sequence: CASSLGGPLSADTQYF. The DNA for the CDR3 is TGTGCCAGCAGTTTAGGGGGTCCATTGAGCGCAGATACGCAGTATTTT.

This clonotype appeared a few times. This chain connects TRBV10-2 to TRBJ2-6; the match to TRBD2 covers 11 bases. The CDR3 runs to 18 residues. V was pared by 6 bases and J by 1 base, with 8 bases of the junction left unmatched. Germline V gives CDR1 WSHSY, CDR2 SAAADI. CDR3 bases: TGCGCCAGCAGAATAGCGGGAGGGGGGGTTTCTGGGGCCAACGTCCTGACTTTC. It specifies CASRIAGGGVSGANVLTF.

The gene calls are TRBV7-9 and TRBJ2-5; D is unresolved. This CDR3 has 14 amino acids. V lost 2 bases to trimming and J lost 0 bases, with 7 bases between them. The germline gives CDR1 SEHNR, CDR2 FQNEAQ (reference sequence). The CDR3 here is CASSLPAYQETQYF. As DNA, the CDR3 is TGTGCCAGCAGCTTACCGGCGTACCAAGAGACCCAGTACTTC.

This clonotype was found a few times. The chain employs TRBV12-3 or TRBV12-4 and TRBJ2-3; 8 bases align to TRBD2. The CDR3 is 14 residues long. V lost 7 bases and J lost 5; bases outside the gene matches: 8. The CDR3 region has the DNA TGTGCCAGCACCTCGGGGGGGAGGGAAGATACGCAGTATTTT. Its translation: CASTSGGREDTQYF.

In this sample, this clonotype turned up a few times. The CDR3 DNA reads as TGTGCCAGCAGCTTAGTCGACAGGGTACGAGGCTACACCTTC. Translation: CASSLVDRVRGYTF. The J gene is TRBJ1-2, the V gene TRBV7-9; TRBD1 aligns across 7 bases. The CDR3 consists of 14 residues. The germline V gene has CDR1 SEHNR and CDR2 FQNEAQ (reference sequence). Unmatched junction bases numbered 7, after V lost 1 base and J lost 8 bases. Drawing the rest from reference TRBV7-9 and TRBJ1-2, the complete variable domain is DTGVSQNPRHKITKRGQNVTFRCDPISEHNRLYWYRQTLGQGPEFLTYFQNEAQLEKSRLLSDRFSAERPKGSFSTLEIQRTEQGDSAMYLCASSLVDRVRGYTFGSGTRLTVV.

This clonotype was observed many times. This chain uses TRBV21-1 with TRBJ2-7; the DNA was not compared with TRBD2, the D call given in the table. TRBV21-1 is reported as a pseudogene. The CDR3 contains 16 residues. CDR3 loop: CASSKGWTSGSNEQYF. The CDR3 DNA sequence: TGTGCCAGCAGCAAAGGATGGACTAGCGGGAGCAACGAGCAGTACTTC.

The chain carries TRBV4-3 and TRBJ2-3, with D perhaps assigned TRBD1 or TRBD2 (7 bases each). CDR3 size: 17 residues. The germline V and J ends were trimmed by 2 bases and 6 bases, with 21 bases remaining between them. CDR1 and CDR2 (germline): LGHNA, YSLEER. CDR3 sequence: CASSQTPWRGGGDTQYF. Here the CDR3 DNA reads TGCGCCAGCAGCCAAACTCCCTGGAGGGGAGGGGGCGATACGCAGTATTTT.

This clonotype came up a few times. The chain links TRBV11-2 to TRBJ1-2, with TRBD1 matching over 7 bases. The germline gives CDR1 SGHAT, CDR2 FQNNGV. With V trimmed by 5 bases and J by 2 bases, 8 bases remained unmatched. The CDR3 is 15 amino acids. Written as DNA, the CDR3 is TGTGCCAGCAGCCGAGGGGGGACAGCGAACTATGGCTACACCTTC. This sequence encodes CASSRGGTANYGYTF.